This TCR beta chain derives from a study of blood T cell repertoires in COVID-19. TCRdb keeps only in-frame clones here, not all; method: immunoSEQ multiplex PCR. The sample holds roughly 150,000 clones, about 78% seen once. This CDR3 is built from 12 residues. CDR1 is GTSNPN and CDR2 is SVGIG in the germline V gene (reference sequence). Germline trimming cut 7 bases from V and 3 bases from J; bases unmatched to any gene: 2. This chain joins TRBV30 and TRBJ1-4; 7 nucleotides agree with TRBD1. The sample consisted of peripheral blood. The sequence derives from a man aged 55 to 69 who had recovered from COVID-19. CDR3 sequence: CASGGSNEKLFF. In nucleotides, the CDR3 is TGTGCCTCAGGGGGTTCTAATGAAAAACTGTTTTTT.